The clone carrying this TCR beta chain was counted between two and nine times. Its specificity is not known. The junction departs from germline at one end; a sequencing error may be responsible. CDR3 length equals 14 residues. Germline CDR1 is SSHAT and CDR2 is FNYEAQ (reference sequence). These data come from a study of vaccination effects on CD4 cells after COVID-19. After expansion with viral peptide pools in the ViraFEST assay, antigen-specific CD4+ T cells were sequenced. The authors isolated CD4+ T cells after more than eight days of culture. The person had PCR-confirmed SARS-CoV-2 infection between March and December 2020. Some clones are missing from TCRdb's copy, which holds only in-frame ones; the method was immunoSEQ multiplex PCR. Of about 36,000 clones listed, approximately 72% were seen once; the top ten hold about a sixth. Study-wide results and caveats: Relatively few convalescent patients took part in the study, which had no early post-infection timepoints.

The sample consisted of CD4+ T cells from PBMCs cultured with HCoV-NL63 spike peptides, taken before COVID-19 vaccination. The chain has TRBV7-7 and TRBJ2-1; TRBD2 might be the D (6 bases). This TCR derives from a human donor who had a prior SARS-CoV-2 infection. CDR3 residues: CASSLTAGANEQFF. The CDR3 region has the DNA TGTGCTAGCAGCTTAACAGCGGGCGCAAATGAGCAGTTCTTC. Supplemented by reference TRBV7-7 and TRBJ2-1, the full variable domain reads GAGVSQSPRYKVTKRGQDVTLRCDPISSHATLYWYQQALGQGPEFLTYFNYEAQPDKSGLPSDRFSAERPEGSISTLTIQRTEQRDSAMYRCASSLTAGANEQFFGPGTRLTVL.